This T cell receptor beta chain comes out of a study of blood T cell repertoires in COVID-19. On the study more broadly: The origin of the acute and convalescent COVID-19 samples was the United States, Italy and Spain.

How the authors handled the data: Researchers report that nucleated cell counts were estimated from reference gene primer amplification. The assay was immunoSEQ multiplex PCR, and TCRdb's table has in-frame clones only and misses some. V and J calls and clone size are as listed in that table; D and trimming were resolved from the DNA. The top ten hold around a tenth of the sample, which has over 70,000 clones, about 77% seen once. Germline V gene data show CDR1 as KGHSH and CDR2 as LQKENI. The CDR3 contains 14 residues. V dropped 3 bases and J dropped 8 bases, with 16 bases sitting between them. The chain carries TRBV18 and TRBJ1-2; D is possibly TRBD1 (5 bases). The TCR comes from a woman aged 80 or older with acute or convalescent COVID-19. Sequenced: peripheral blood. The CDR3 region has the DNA TGTGCCAGCTCACCTGGATCTCAGGGTAGCGGCTACACCTTC. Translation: CASSPGSQGSGYTF.